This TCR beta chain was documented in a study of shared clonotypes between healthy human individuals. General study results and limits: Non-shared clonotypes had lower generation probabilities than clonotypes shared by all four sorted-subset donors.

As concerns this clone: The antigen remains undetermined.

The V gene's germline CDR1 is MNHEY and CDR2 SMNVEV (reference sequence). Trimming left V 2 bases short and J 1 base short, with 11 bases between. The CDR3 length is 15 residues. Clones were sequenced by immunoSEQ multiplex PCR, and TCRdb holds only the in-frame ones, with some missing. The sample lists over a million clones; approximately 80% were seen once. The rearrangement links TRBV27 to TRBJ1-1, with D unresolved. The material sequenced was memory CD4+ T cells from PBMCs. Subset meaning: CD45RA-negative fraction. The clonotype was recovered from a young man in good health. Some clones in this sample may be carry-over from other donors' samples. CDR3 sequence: CASSLRRIGNTEAFF. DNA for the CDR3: TGTGCCAGCAGTTTAAGGAGAATAGGGAACACTGAAGCTTTCTTT.